This passage covers 12 T cell receptor beta chains from one sample sequenced in a study of identical twins' blood T cells. TCRdb fed the 5' RACE reads into MiXCR, producing one record per CDR3 protein. The sample consists of fewer than 450,000 distinct CDR3 sequences, more than 25% of them appearing once. Material: PBMCs. These receptors were obtained from a woman between 18 and 55 years old in good health.

This clonotype appeared many times. The chain uses TRBV11-2 and TRBJ1-1; TRBD1 aligns across 7 bases. The CDR3 contains 16 residues. CDR1 and CDR2 (germline): SGHAT, FQNNGV. The ends lost 4 bases at V and 0 bases at J; junction bases unmatched: 8. The CDR3 here is CASSSKRDRLNTEAFF. CDR3 nucleotide sequence: TGTGCCAGCAGCTCGAAACGGGACAGACTGAACACTGAAGCTTTCTTT.

There are a few counts of this clonotype. This chain uses TRBV14 with TRBJ2-3, with 7 bases lining up with TRBD1. The CDR3 consists of 15 residues. Trimming took 3 bases from V and 6 from J; bases not matched to a gene: 9. Germline values: CDR1 SGHDN, CDR2 FVKESK. The CDR3 loop reads CASSQVRDSDDTQYF. CDR3 nucleotide sequence: TGTGCCAGCAGCCAGGTCCGGGACAGTGATGATACGCAGTATTTT. The full variable domain, in which reference TRBV14 and TRBJ2-3 provide the parts outside the CDR3, is EAGVTQFPSHSVIEKGQTVTLRCDPISGHDNLYWYRRVMGKEIKFLLHFVKESKQDESGMPNNRFLAERTGGTYSTLKVQPAELEDSGVYFCASSQVRDSDDTQYFGPGTRLTVL.

In regard to this clonotype: A much larger clonotype is one base distant, so this may be a read error. The chain carries TRBV20-1 and TRBJ1-1, with 7 bases fitting TRBD1. The CDR3 is 14 amino acids. Germline V gives CDR1 DFQATT, CDR2 SNEGSKA (reference sequence). V lost 1 base and J lost 4; bases outside the gene matches: 6. CDR3: CSARGYRGSTEAFF. In nucleotides, the CDR3 is TGCAGTGCTAGAGGTTACAGGGGAAGCACTGAAGCTTTCTTT.

This chain connects TRBV3-1 to TRBJ2-7; D not certain. V lost 1 base to trimming and J lost 5 bases, with 6 bases between them. This CDR3 spans 12 amino acids. CDR1 and CDR2 (germline): LGHDT, YNNKEL (reference sequence). The CDR3 DNA is TGTGCCAGCAGCCAAGTCAACAACGAGCAGTACTTC. Its protein product is CASSQVNNEQYF.

This clonotype showed up many times. J is TRBJ1-2 and V is TRBV3-1, with D maybe TRBD1 (5 bases). This CDR3 is 12 amino acids long. The germline gives CDR1 LGHDT, CDR2 YNNKEL (reference sequence). Trimming removed 8 bases at V and 2 bases at J, with 9 bases between. The CDR3 protein is CASEGPNYGYTF. CDR3 DNA: TGTGCCAGCGAGGGGCCCAACTATGGCTACACCTTC.

This clonotype has ten or more counts. The J gene is TRBJ2-1, the V gene TRBV19; D is ambiguous. V shed 5 bases and J shed 5 bases, with 4 bases lying between them. The CDR3 loop spans 11 amino acids. Looked up from germline, CDR1 is LNHDA and CDR2 is SQIVND (reference sequence). CDR3 sequence: CASSVHNEQFF. The CDR3 DNA follows: TGTGCCAGTAGTGTCCACAATGAGCAGTTCTTC. Full variable domain (remainder filled in from reference TRBV19 and TRBJ2-1): DGGITQSPKYLFRKEGQNVTLSCEQNLNHDAMYWYRQDPGQGLRLIYYSQIVNDFQKGDIAEGYSVSREKKESFPLTVTSAQKNPTAFYLCASSVHNEQFFGPGTRLTVL.

The gene calls are TRBV7-9 and TRBJ2-7; 9 bases fit TRBD1. CDR1 is SEHNR and CDR2 is FQNEAQ in the germline V gene (reference sequence). After removal of 5 bases from V and 0 bases from J, the junction contained 8 bases not matched to a gene. This CDR3 is 16 amino acids long. For the CDR3, the DNA is TGTGCCAGCAGCCCATCCTCGGGACAGGGCTCCTACGAGCAGTACTTC. Its translation is CASSPSSGQGSYEQYF.

This clonotype was counted many times. The V and J genes are TRBV20-1 and TRBJ1-6; a weak D match, TRBD1 (6 bases). V was shortened by 6 bases and J by 0 bases, with 18 bases between the two germline ends. The germline V gene has CDR1 DFQATT and CDR2 SNEGSKA (reference sequence). This CDR3 spans 17 amino acids. DNA for the CDR3: TGCAGTGCCCGAAAAGCGGGGGGCAGCTCCTATAATTCACCCCTCCACTTT. It codes for CSARKAGGSSYNSPLHF.

This clonotype was seen a single time. This chain links TRBV12-5 with TRBJ1-2; unclear D gene. Germline lookup yields CDR1 LGHNT and CDR2 FRNRAP. CDR3 size: 11 residues. V dropped 10 bases and J dropped 7 bases, with 13 bases sitting between them. The CDR3 DNA reads as TGTGCTACTCCAACCCTGGGTGGCTACACCTTC. Translation: CATPTLGGYTF.

The chain has TRBV6-5 and TRBJ1-2; D unresolved. The CDR3 sequence is 12 residues long. The V end lost 3 bases, the J end lost 5 bases, and 7 bases lay between the germline ends. The germline CDR1 and CDR2 sequences are MNHEY and SVGAGI. CDR3 DNA sequence: TGTGCCAGCAGTTATACCGGATATGGCTACACCTTC. This translates into CASSYTGYGYTF.

This clonotype was seen more than once but under ten times. The chain recombines TRBV4-3 with TRBJ2-1; 8 positions agree with TRBD2. The ends lost 0 bases at V and 9 bases at J; junction bases unmatched: 10. This CDR3 comprises 16 residues. CDR1 and CDR2 from the germline V gene are LGHNA and YSLEER. CDR3: CASSQDSGGSGTEQFF. The CDR3 DNA reads TGCGCCAGCAGCCAAGATAGTGGTGGTAGCGGGACTGAGCAGTTCTTC.

This clonotype was counted between two and nine times. The chain links TRBV20-1 to TRBJ2-3; 8 bases align to TRBD2. Per the germline V gene, CDR1 is DFQATT and CDR2 is SNEGSKA (reference sequence). J was trimmed by 2 bases and V by 7 bases; bases with no gene match: 5. This CDR3 comprises 13 residues. This CDR3 reads CSVGSGNTDTQYF. CDR3 nucleotides: TGCAGTGTCGGTAGCGGGAACACAGATACGCAGTATTTT.